The source of this TCR beta chain is a study of cytomegalovirus exposure and HLA in healthy donors. For the study at large: Among some 400 genotyped donors, approximately 80% fell in the Caucasian-associated ancestry cluster.

As concerns this clone: Its antigen remains unknown.

V lost 6 bases, J lost 0 bases, and 18 bases lay in between. Germline V gene lookup returns CDR1 MNHEY and CDR2 SMNVEV (reference sequence). The CDR3 spans 18 residues. The PCR made use of 60 Vbeta and 13 Jbeta primers. TCRdb keeps only in-frame clones here, not all; method: immunoSEQ multiplex PCR. The table shows fewer than 200,000 clones, with over 75% occurring only once. Study results and limitations: Earlier analysis looked at TCR beta V segments, and most were productive about 87% or about 30% of the time. An observed cluster of highly shared sequence variants was recorded as a likely sequencing artifact. Association of 15,000 to 20,000 TCR beta sequences with HLA alleles was found at 0.05 false discovery rate in a later analysis.

This receptor was obtained from a woman in her forties or fifties in good health and CMV-seropositive. The gene calls are TRBV27 and TRBJ1-6; weak D call: TRBD1 (5 bases). Sequenced input: PBMCs. The CDR3 DNA sequence: TGTGCCAGCAGCTTACGGACATCCCGGAGCTCCTATAATTCACCCCTCCACTTT. Encoded protein: CASSLRTSRSSYNSPLHF.